This section outlines one T cell receptor (beta chain) sequence together with its context. Its specificity is unknown. This record belongs to a study of OX40 agonist ivuxolimab in advanced cancers. Regarding the study as a whole: At 0.1 to 3.0 mg/kg and by week 6, clonal expansion occurred in CD4+ and CD8+ blood T cells.

Using immunoSEQ multiplex PCR, the repertoire was profiled, and TCRdb retains in-frame clones only, with some absent. The sample records just over 40,000 clones, 80% to 90% being singletons. Samples of blood were obtained at baseline, on cycle 4 day 1, and on cycle 7 day 1. The CDR3 has 13 amino acids. V lost 7 bases to trimming and J lost 8 bases, with 16 bases between them. Germline V gene lookup returns CDR1 MNHEY and CDR2 SVGAGI. The sample consisted of CD4+ or CD8+ T cells sorted from blood, taken in a trial of the OX40 agonist ivuxolimab. The chain carries TRBV6-5 and TRBJ2-3; unclear D gene. This receptor was taken from an adult with an advanced solid tumor such as melanoma, head and neck, liver or kidney cancer. The CDR3, as DNA: TGTGCCAGCAACCGAGCCCCCGAGCGTACGCAGTATTTT. Encoded protein: CASNRAPERTQYF.